Presented here are 29 T cell receptor beta chains from one specimen sequenced in a study of T cell changes during pregnancy in multiple sclerosis. Repertoires were generated with immunoSEQ multiplex PCR, while TCRdb's copy carries only in-frame clones and drops some. The sample has roughly 110,000 clones, 85% to 95% seen once; the top ten hold less than 0.85%. The material was peripheral blood, obtained in the third trimester of pregnancy. The receptors here all came from a female donor in good health, enrolled as a control in a pregnancy study.

The gene calls are TRBV28 and TRBJ2-3; D might be TRBD2 (5 bases). Per germline, CDR1 MDHEN and CDR2 SYDVKM. V dropped 5 bases and J dropped 3 bases, with 15 bases sitting between them. The CDR3 is 15 residues long. This CDR3 reads CASSLPGSLTDTQYF. The CDR3 DNA sequence: TGTGCCAGCAGTCTTCCGGGGTCTCTAACAGATACGCAGTATTTT.

This rearrangement joins TRBV19 to TRBJ1-4, with 9 bases identical to TRBD1. There are 15 residues in the CDR3. Per germline, CDR1 LNHDA and CDR2 SQIVND (reference sequence). V lost 6 bases and J lost 3; bases outside the gene matches: 5. The CDR3 protein is CASRYRGQANEKLFF. The CDR3 region has the DNA TGTGCCAGTAGATACAGGGGGCAAGCTAATGAAAAACTGTTTTTT.

V gene TRBV11-3 combines with J gene TRBJ2-1; 10 bases fit TRBD1. The trim removed 3 bases at V and 5 bases at J, leaving 1 base unmatched. Germline V gene data show CDR1 as SGHNT and CDR2 as YENEEA. The CDR3 consists of 14 residues. The CDR3 bases are TGTGCCAGCAGCTTGGGACAGGGGAACAATGAGCAGTTCTTC. Translated: CASSLGQGNNEQFF.

The DNA of the CDR3 is TGTGCCAGCAGCCCAGGGCGTGGGAGCGGGGGGGCGAGAGAGACCCAGTACTTC. Its translation is CASSPGRGSGGARETQYF. The rearrangement links TRBV27 to TRBJ2-5; TRBD2 matches at 10 bases. The germline gives CDR1 MNHEY, CDR2 SMNVEV (reference sequence). V was pared by 6 bases and J by 4 bases, with 17 bases of the junction left unmatched. The CDR3 has 18 amino acids.

This sequence joins TRBV7-2 and TRBJ1-4; 7 bases match TRBD1. There are 15 residues in the CDR3. CDR1 SGHTA and CDR2 FQGNSA come from the germline V gene. Trimming took 5 bases from V and 6 from J; bases not matched to a gene: 9. The CDR3 DNA sequence: TGTGCCAGCAGCACTCAGACAGGGTCGGATGAAAAACTGTTTTTT. Protein sequence: CASSTQTGSDEKLFF.

This rearrangement joins TRBV19 to TRBJ1-1; 11 positions match TRBD1. The CDR3 spans 13 residues. Per germline, CDR1 LNHDA and CDR2 SQIVND (reference sequence). The V and J ends lost 5 bases and 11 bases, in that order; junction bases with no gene match: 7. The CDR3 here is CASSVMGQGGAFF. The CDR3 coding sequence is TGTGCCAGTAGTGTGATGGGACAGGGGGGCGCTTTCTTT. Looking up the rest from reference TRBV19 and TRBJ1-1 gives the full variable domain: DGGITQSPKYLFRKEGQNVTLSCEQNLNHDAMYWYRQDPGQGLRLIYYSQIVNDFQKGDIAEGYSVSREKKESFPLTVTSAQKNPTAFYLCASSVMGQGGAFFGQGTRLTVV.

This sequence joins TRBV18 and TRBJ2-4, with D maybe TRBD2 (6 bases). Germline V CDR1 and CDR2: KGHSH, LQKENI. The ends were cut back, 6 bases at V and 6 bases at J, with 18 bases in the middle. The CDR3 runs to 15 residues. Here the CDR3 DNA reads TGTGCCAGCTCCCGCGGAGGGCAGGACCTAAACATTCAGTACTTC. Its protein product is CASSRGGQDLNIQYF. The full variable domain, in which reference TRBV18 and TRBJ2-4 provide the parts outside the CDR3, is NAGVMQNPRHLVRRRGQEARLRCSPMKGHSHVYWYRQLPEEGLKFMVYLQKENIIDESGMPKERFSAEFPKEGPSILRIQQVVRGDSAAYFCASSRGGQDLNIQYFGAGTRLSVL.

The rearrangement joins TRBV7-2 to TRBJ1-1; D uncertain. CDR1 and CDR2 from the germline V gene are SGHTA and FQGNSA. CDR3 length: 15 residues. V was shortened by 1 base and J by 3 bases, with 12 bases between the two germline ends. The chain's CDR3 is CASSLESGSDTEAFF. CDR3 DNA: TGTGCCAGCAGCTTAGAATCGGGGTCGGACACTGAAGCTTTCTTT.

The rearrangement joins TRBV7-9 to TRBJ2-1; D might be TRBD2 (6 bases). Germline CDR1 SEHNR, CDR2 FQNEAQ (reference sequence). V was shortened by 2 bases and J by 10 bases, with 18 bases between the two germline ends. The CDR3 totals 15 residues. The CDR3 region has the DNA TGTGCCAGCAGCTTACGAGGGACTGATGGGGCCGAGCAGTTCTTC. It is translated as CASSLRGTDGAEQFF.

The chain employs TRBV6-5 and TRBJ1-4, with 9 nucleotides matching TRBD1. This CDR3 is 15 amino acids long. Germline CDR1 reads MNHEY; CDR2 reads SVGAGI. V shed 5 bases, J shed 8 bases, and the junction held 9 bases outside the gene matches. The CDR3 sequence: CASSISGTGREKLFF. The CDR3 coding sequence is TGTGCCAGCAGTATCTCCGGGACAGGGAGGGAAAAACTGTTTTTT.

V is TRBV21-1 and J is TRBJ2-7; the table's D call of TRBD2 was not tested on the DNA. TRBV21-1 is listed as a pseudogene. The length of the CDR3 is 14 residues. The CDR3 spells CASSPRAGLYEQYF. In DNA, the CDR3 is TGTGCCAGCAGCCCCCGGGCGGGCCTCTACGAGCAGTACTTC.

In this sample, this clone turned up once. The chain combines TRBV19 with TRBJ2-5; possible D gene TRBD2, 6 bases. Trimming took 8 bases from V and 1 from J, leaving 14 bases between them. CDR3 size: 14 residues. Looked up from germline, CDR1 is LNHDA and CDR2 is SQIVND (reference sequence). CDR3 residues: CASGTVGSQETQYF. CDR3 nucleotide sequence: TGTGCCAGTGGGACTGTAGGAAGCCAAGAGACCCAGTACTTC.

The chain employs TRBV7-6 and TRBJ2-7; 7 positions match TRBD2. The CDR3 covers 16 residues. Per the germline V gene, CDR1 is SGHVS and CDR2 is FNYEAQ. Germline trimming cut 5 bases from V and 3 bases from J; bases unmatched to any gene: 13. CDR3 DNA sequence: TGTGCCAGCAGCACTAGCGAAGGACCCAAGGACTACGAGCAGTACTTC. Protein product: CASSTSEGPKDYEQYF.

This clone came up once. This chain joins TRBV5-3 and TRBJ2-3; 8 bases match TRBD1. TRBV5-3 falls under the ORF class, with uncertain function. Trimming took 0 bases from V and 3 from J; bases not matched to a gene: 6. The length of the CDR3 is 16 residues. This CDR3 reads CARSLEGTGGTDTQYF. In DNA, the CDR3 is TGTGCCAGAAGCTTGGAAGGAACAGGGGGTACAGATACGCAGTATTTT.

This clone was observed a few times. This chain connects TRBV30 to TRBJ1-4; D may be TRBD1 (6 bases). V lost 5 bases to trimming and J lost 8 bases, with 12 bases between them. The germline V gene has CDR1 GTSNPN and CDR2 SVGIG (reference sequence). CDR3 length equals 12 residues. The CDR3 protein is CAWGGQTEKLFF. For the CDR3, the DNA is TGTGCCTGGGGTGGACAGACCGAAAAACTGTTTTTT.

J is TRBJ2-7 and V is TRBV5-5, with 9 bases identical to TRBD1. The CDR3 has 13 amino acids. V lost 4 bases and J lost 4; bases outside the gene matches: 3. In germline, CDR1 is SGHKS, CDR2 YYEKEE (reference sequence). The CDR3 loop reads CASSRDRVYEQYF. As DNA, the CDR3 is TGTGCCAGCAGCCGGGACAGGGTGTACGAGCAGTACTTC.

This chain joins TRBV28 and TRBJ2-1; 7 bases are shared with TRBD2. V shed 6 bases and J 6 bases; nucleotides not matched to a gene: 11. The CDR3 contains 15 residues. The germline V gene has CDR1 MDHEN and CDR2 SYDVKM. CDR3 DNA sequence: TGTGCCAGCAGGGGGTGGCTAGCGGCTTCCAATGAGCAGTTCTTC. This codes for CASRGWLAASNEQFF.

V usage is TRBV6-5 and J usage is TRBJ2-1; 9 nucleotides agree with TRBD1. Germline CDR1 reads MNHEY; CDR2 reads SVGAGI. Germline trimming cut 5 bases from V and 3 bases from J; bases unmatched to any gene: 5. The CDR3 sequence is 15 residues long. The CDR3, as DNA: TGTGCCAGCAGTCTCGGGACAGGGTACTACAATGAGCAGTTCTTC. Its translation is CASSLGTGYYNEQFF.

The CDR3: CASSLTASGGLSYNEQFF. In DNA form, the CDR3 reads TGTGCCAGCAGCTTAACGGCTAGCGGGGGGCTATCCTACAATGAGCAGTTCTTC. The rearrangement links TRBV7-6 to TRBJ2-1; TRBD2 aligns across 11 bases. Unmatched junction bases numbered 7, after V lost 2 bases and J lost 1 base. CDR1 is SGHVS, CDR2 FNYEAQ, per germline. This CDR3 is built from 18 residues.

This sequence joins TRBV19 and TRBJ1-5, with a weak D call TRBD1 (5 bases). Looked up from germline, CDR1 is LNHDA and CDR2 is SQIVND (reference sequence). CDR3 size: 15 residues. Trimming stripped 5 bases from V and 3 bases from J, with 14 bases between. CDR3 DNA: TGTGCCAGTAGTGCCACGACAGTTTCCAATCAGCCCCAGCATTTT. Translated: CASSATTVSNQPQHF.

The V and J genes are TRBV6-5 and TRBJ1-5, with 9 bases matching TRBD1. The germline CDR1 and CDR2 sequences are MNHEY and SVGAGI. CDR3 size: 16 residues. Trimming cost V 4 bases and J 2 bases; bases outside gene matches: 6. CDR3 sequence reads: CASSWTGELGNQPQHF. CDR3 coding DNA: TGTGCCAGCAGTTGGACAGGGGAATTAGGCAATCAGCCCCAGCATTTT.

The chain employs TRBV27 and TRBJ1-4, with a weak D call TRBD1 (6 bases). V shed 5 bases and J shed 7 bases, with 20 bases lying between them. In germline, CDR1 is MNHEY, CDR2 SMNVEV (reference sequence). The CDR3 is 16 residues long. The CDR3 nucleotides read TGTGCCAGCAGTCTTCACGATCAGGGGAATAGTGAAAAACTGTTTTTT. It encodes CASSLHDQGNSEKLFF.

The V call is TRBV2, the J call TRBJ1-6; 12 nucleotides agree with TRBD1. The CDR3 has 15 residues. V lost 7 bases, J lost 10 bases, and 8 bases stayed unmatched. Germline-derived CDR1 and CDR2 are SNHLY and FYNNEI. CDR3 loop: CASITGTGGWSPLHF. The CDR3 DNA sequence: TGTGCCAGCATAACCGGGACAGGGGGCTGGTCACCCCTCCACTTT.

This chain links TRBV19 with TRBJ2-5; D possibly corresponds to TRBD1 (7 bases). V was pared by 0 bases and J by 7 bases, with 15 bases between. From germline, CDR1 is LNHDA and CDR2 SQIVND (reference sequence). The CDR3 consists of 15 residues. The CDR3 region is CASSIDWRGQATQYF. DNA of the CDR3: TGTGCCAGTAGTATAGATTGGAGGGGGCAGGCGACCCAGTACTTC.

This clone was seen more than once but under ten times. V gene TRBV30 combines with J gene TRBJ1-5, with a weak D call TRBD1 (5 bases). The CDR3 has 15 residues. Germline V gene sequence: CDR1 GTSNPN, CDR2 SVGIG (reference sequence). V gave up 0 bases and J gave up 0 bases, with 9 bases separating them. For the CDR3, the DNA is TGTGCCTGGAGTGTACAGGCAAATAGCAATCAGCCCCAGCATTTT. Translation: CAWSVQANSNQPQHF. Filled out from reference TRBV30 and TRBJ1-5, the complete variable domain reads SQTIHQWPATLVQPVGSPLSLECTVEGTSNPNLYWYRQAAGRGLQLLFYSVGIGQISSEVPQNLSASRPQDRQFILSSKKLLLSDSGFYLCAWSVQANSNQPQHFGDGTRLSIL.

The chain's CDR3 is CASLASSSYEQYF. The DNA of the CDR3 is TGTGCCAGCTTAGCGTCAAGCTCCTACGAGCAGTACTTC. The rearrangement links TRBV2 to TRBJ2-7; D is perhaps TRBD2 (5 bases). Germline V gene data show CDR1 as SNHLY and CDR2 as FYNNEI. Trimming stripped 8 bases from V and 0 bases from J, with 11 bases between. CDR3 length: 13 amino acids.

The V gene is TRBV14, the J gene TRBJ1-2; 8 bases match TRBD1. Germline V gene sequence: CDR1 SGHDN, CDR2 FVKESK. After removal of 1 base from V and 8 bases from J, the junction contained 15 bases not matched to a gene. The length of the CDR3 is 17 residues. For the CDR3, the DNA is TGTGCCAGCAGCCAAGGGGTGTCACAGCAGGGGGCGAAGGGCTACACCTTC. Amino acids: CASSQGVSQQGAKGYTF. Full variable domain (remainder filled in from reference TRBV14 and TRBJ1-2): EAGVTQFPSHSVIEKGQTVTLRCDPISGHDNLYWYRRVMGKEIKFLLHFVKESKQDESGMPNNRFLAERTGGTYSTLKVQPAELEDSGVYFCASSQGVSQQGAKGYTFGSGTRLTVV.

This chain connects TRBV18 to TRBJ2-7; 7 bases are a match to TRBD1. The germline CDR1 and CDR2 sequences are KGHSH and LQKENI. With 3 bases clipped from V and 1 base from J, the junction kept 9 bases outside the gene matches. CDR3 length: 16 amino acids. The CDR3 protein is CASSPSGTEISYEQYF. The CDR3, as DNA: TGTGCCAGCTCACCTTCCGGGACAGAGATATCCTACGAGCAGTACTTC.

The chain recombines TRBV19 with TRBJ1-2; D is unclear. Germline-derived CDR1 and CDR2 are LNHDA and SQIVND (reference sequence). This CDR3 has 14 residues. V was clipped by 2 bases and J by 2 bases, with 9 bases between them. Here the CDR3 reads CASSITQSNYGYTF. CDR3 coding DNA: TGTGCCAGTAGTATAACCCAGTCAAACTATGGCTACACCTTC.